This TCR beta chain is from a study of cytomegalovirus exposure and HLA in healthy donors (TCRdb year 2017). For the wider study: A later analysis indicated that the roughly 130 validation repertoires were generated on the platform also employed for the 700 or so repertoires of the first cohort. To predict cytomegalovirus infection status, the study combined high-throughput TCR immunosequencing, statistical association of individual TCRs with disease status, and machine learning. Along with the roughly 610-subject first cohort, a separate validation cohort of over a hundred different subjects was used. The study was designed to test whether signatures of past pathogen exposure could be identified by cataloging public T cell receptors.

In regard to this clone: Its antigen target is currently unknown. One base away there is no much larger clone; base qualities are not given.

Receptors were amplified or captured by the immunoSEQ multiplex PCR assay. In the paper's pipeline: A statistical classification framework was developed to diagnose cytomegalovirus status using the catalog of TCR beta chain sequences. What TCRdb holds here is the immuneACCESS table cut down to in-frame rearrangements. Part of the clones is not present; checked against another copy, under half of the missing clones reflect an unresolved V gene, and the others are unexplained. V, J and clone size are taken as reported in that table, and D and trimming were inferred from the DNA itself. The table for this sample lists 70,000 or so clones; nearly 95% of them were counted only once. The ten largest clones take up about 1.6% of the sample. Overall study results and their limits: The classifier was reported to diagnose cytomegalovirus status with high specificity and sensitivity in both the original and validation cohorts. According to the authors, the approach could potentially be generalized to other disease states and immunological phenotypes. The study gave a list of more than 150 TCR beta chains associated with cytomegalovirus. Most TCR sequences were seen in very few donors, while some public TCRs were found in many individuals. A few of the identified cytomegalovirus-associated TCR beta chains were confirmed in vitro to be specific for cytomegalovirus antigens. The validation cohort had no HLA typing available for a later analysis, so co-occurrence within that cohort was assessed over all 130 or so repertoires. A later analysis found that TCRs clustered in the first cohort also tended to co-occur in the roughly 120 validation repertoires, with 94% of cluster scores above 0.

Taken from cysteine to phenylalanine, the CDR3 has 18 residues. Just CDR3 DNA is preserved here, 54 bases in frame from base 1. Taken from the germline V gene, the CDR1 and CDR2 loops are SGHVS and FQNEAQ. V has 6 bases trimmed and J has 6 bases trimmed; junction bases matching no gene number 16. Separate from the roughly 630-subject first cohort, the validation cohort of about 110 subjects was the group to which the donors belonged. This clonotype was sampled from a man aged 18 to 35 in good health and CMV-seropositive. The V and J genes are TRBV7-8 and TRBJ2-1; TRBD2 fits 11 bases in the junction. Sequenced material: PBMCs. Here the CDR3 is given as CASRTTSQTSGSSNEQFF. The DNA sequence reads TGTGCCAGCAGAACCACTTCACAAACTAGCGGGAGTAGCAATGAGCAGTTCTTC.